This T cell receptor beta chain was sequenced during a study of T cells in Graves' hyperthyroidism and ophthalmopathy (dated by TCRdb to the late 2010s). Background for the entire study: A discovery cohort of fewer than 110 patients, roughly 40 with Graves' ophthalmopathy and about 58 with stable Graves' hyperthyroidism, was used to find distinguishing TCR V-J signatures. TCR Vbeta CDR3 sequencing of fewer than 150 peripheral blood samples (under 45 ophthalmopathy, about 74 hyperthyroidism and about 17 progressor patients) is reported in the paper. Prospective prediction of ophthalmopathy was tested in an independent validation cohort consisting of about 19 hyperthyroidism patients and around 16 patients who later progressed to ophthalmopathy. For training and testing, the 110 or so patients in the discovery cohort were randomly divided in a 7:3 ratio. After blood sampling, hyperthyroidism patients were treated with methimazole at a starting dose of 30 mg daily, and ophthalmopathy patients were treated with high-dose intravenous methylprednisolone. In several Graves' hyperthyroidism patients, the study also compared T-cell repertoires from thyroid tissue with T-cell repertoires from blood. Broad study findings and their caveats: In cross-validation, a model built on a 13 V-J signature told ophthalmopathy apart from stable hyperthyroidism with just under 90% sensitivity and around 84% specificity, and in testing the same model reached 80%/75%. Blood samples also contained most of the expanded thyroid clonotypes (frequency above 0.001), which suggests that blood repertoires may reflect thyroid immune responses. In validation, the model predicted progression to ophthalmopathy a median of 6.5 months before onset, with roughly 70% sensitivity and just under 75% specificity. No statistical method was used to fix the sample size in advance, and group allocation was not hidden from the investigators.

The TCR beta CDR3 regions were amplified from the RNA transcripts. The TCR CDR3 was subjected to a first round of RT-PCR using the HTBI primer set and the Qiagen OneStep RT-PCR kit. Libraries were constructed in a second round of multiplex PCR, after which size selection and purification were carried out. The libraries were sequenced on an Illumina HiSeq2000 using paired-end 100 bp reads. Concerning the study's data processing: SOAPnuke was used to process the raw data, removing reads that contained adapters or uncalled bases, had a mean Phred below 15, or lacked an exact match to the constant primer or identifier. High-quality paired reads were merged with COPE v1.2.5, and unique nucleotide sequences were defined as clonotypes. Clonotypes were aligned to IMGT TRBV, TRBD and TRBJ reference segments using MiTCR v1.1. The analysis included only V-J combinations with a frequency above 0.0001, which together covered approximately 99% of the repertoires. A TCS score was defined as the ratio of F50 (clonal expansion) to E x V (chaos), with BLOSUM62-based TCRdist applied between CDR3 peptides within each V-J. Welch's t-statistics and random forest reduced some 510 V-J features to 13, which were used in a naive Bayes classifier (R e1071). TCRdb handled the public reads itself, with Q25 trimming in fastp and clone calling in MiXCR, and kept productive beta chains. Under each unique CDR3 protein, matching rows form one entry showing the most common genes and DNA. For this entry, the V and J calls and clone size follow TCRdb and not the study's own pipeline. The sample contains around 540,000 distinct CDR3 sequences, around 45% of them found a single time. The ten largest clones represent 6.5% to 9% of the sample.

Stable Graves' hyperthyroidism was defined as the absence of progression to ophthalmopathy over 18 months of follow-up. Hyperthyroidism patients were newly diagnosed, had a disease duration of under 2 months, and were aged 18 to 65 years. Exclusion was applied to patients with uncontrolled infections, other autoimmune diseases, pregnancy or lactation. Clinical symptoms, serum thyroxine and TRAb, thyroid ultrasound, and orbital computed tomography formed the basis for the diagnoses. Total RNA was extracted with Trizol reagent, and quality was checked on an Agilent 2100 Bioanalyzer. A note on this clonotype: Its antigen is unknown. Per-base qualities were not stored, and no clone one base away is much larger.

At the junction V is shortened by 2 bases and J by 0 bases, with 11 bases in between. CDR3 length: 15 amino acids, cysteine to phenylalanine. The read is trimmed to its CDR3 DNA, 45 bases read in frame from base 1. Sequenced input: peripheral blood or thyroid tissue (not recorded which). The chain is encoded by TRBV12-3 or TRBV12-4 joined to TRBJ2-7, with the D gene too uncertain to name. This clonotype was sampled from a woman aged 18-35 years with Graves' hyperthyroidism. Donor details come from another sample of the same person, matched by shared clones. This receptor has the CDR3 CASSLWGRSSYEQYF. Here is the DNA: TGTGCCAGCAGTTTATGGGGTAGGAGCTCCTACGAGCAGTACTTC.